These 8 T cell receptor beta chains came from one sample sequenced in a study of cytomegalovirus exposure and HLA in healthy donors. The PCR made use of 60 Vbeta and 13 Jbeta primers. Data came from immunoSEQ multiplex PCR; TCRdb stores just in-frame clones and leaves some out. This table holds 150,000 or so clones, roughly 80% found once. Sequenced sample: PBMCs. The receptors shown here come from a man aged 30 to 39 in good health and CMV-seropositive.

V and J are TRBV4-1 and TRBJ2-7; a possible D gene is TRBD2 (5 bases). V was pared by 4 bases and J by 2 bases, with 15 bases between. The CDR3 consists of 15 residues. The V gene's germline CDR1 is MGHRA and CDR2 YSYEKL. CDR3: CASSPRSGSTYEQYF. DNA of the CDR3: TGCGCCAGCAGCCCAAGGTCGGGGTCCACCTACGAGCAGTACTTC.

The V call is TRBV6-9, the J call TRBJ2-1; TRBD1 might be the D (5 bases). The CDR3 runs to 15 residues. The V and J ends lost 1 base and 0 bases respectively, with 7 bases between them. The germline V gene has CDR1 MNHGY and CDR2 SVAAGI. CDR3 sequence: CASSYYRSSYNEQFF. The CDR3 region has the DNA TGTGCCAGCAGTTATTACAGGAGCTCCTACAATGAGCAGTTCTTC.

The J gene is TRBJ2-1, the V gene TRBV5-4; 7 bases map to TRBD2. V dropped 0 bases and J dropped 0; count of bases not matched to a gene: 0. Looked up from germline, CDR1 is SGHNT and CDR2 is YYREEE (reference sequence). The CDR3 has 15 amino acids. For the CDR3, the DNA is TGTGCCAGCAGCTTGGGCGGGGGCTCCTACAATGAGCAGTTCTTC. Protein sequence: CASSLGGGSYNEQFF.

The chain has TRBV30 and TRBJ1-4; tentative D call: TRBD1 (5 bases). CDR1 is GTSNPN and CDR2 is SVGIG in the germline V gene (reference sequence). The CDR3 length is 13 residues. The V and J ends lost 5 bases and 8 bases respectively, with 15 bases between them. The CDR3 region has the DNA TGTGCCTGGTGTTCGGGGGGACGGGAAAAACTGTTTTTT. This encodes CAWCSGGREKLFF.

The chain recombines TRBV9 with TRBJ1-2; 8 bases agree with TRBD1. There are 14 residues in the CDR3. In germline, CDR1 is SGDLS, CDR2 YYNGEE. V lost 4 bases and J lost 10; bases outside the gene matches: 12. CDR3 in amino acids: CASSPGGTGTDYTF. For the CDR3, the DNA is TGTGCCAGCAGCCCCGGCGGGACAGGAACGGACTACACCTTC.

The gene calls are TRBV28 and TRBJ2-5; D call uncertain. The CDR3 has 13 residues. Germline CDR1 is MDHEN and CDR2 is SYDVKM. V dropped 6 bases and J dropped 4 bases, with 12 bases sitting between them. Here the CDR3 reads CASSSALSETQYF. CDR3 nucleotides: TGTGCCAGCAGCTCTGCCCTATCAGAGACCCAGTACTTC.

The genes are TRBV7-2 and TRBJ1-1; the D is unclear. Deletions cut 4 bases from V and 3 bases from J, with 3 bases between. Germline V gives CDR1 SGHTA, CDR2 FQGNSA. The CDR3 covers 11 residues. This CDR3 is CASSSYTEAFF. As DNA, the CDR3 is TGTGCCAGCAGCTCGTACACTGAAGCTTTCTTT.

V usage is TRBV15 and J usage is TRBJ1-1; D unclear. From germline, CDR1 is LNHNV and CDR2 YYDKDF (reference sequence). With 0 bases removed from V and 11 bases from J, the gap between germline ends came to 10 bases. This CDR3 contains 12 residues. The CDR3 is CATSRDREEAFF. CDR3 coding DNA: TGTGCCACCAGCAGAGATCGGGAGGAGGCTTTCTTT.